The entry that follows covers one T cell receptor beta chain sequence. Its antigen remains unknown. This entry is derived from a study of radiotherapy plus CTLA-4 blockade in lung cancer. Overall study context: An objective response was seen in approximately 17% of patients, and disease control in less than 40%. Points from the study as a whole: There was expansion of tumor-derived TCR clones in blood after radiotherapy plus ipilimumab.

V dropped 5 bases and J dropped 9; count of bases not matched to a gene: 3. CDR1 ENHRY and CDR2 SYGVKD come from the germline V gene. This CDR3 has 14 residues. The assay was immunoSEQ multiplex PCR, and TCRdb's table has in-frame clones only and misses some. This sample yields some 110,000 clones, of which approximately 77% are seen a single time; around 3.3% belongs to the top ten. The TCR was taken from a human donor with non-small cell lung cancer that progressed on radiotherapy plus ipilimumab. Some clones in this sample may be carry-over from other donors' samples. The chain is built from TRBV10-3 and TRBJ1-6; TRBD1 matches 11 bases. Sequencing was performed on peripheral blood, taken from a patient treated with radiotherapy plus ipilimumab. In nucleotides, the CDR3 is TGTGCCATCAGTTCAGGGACAGGGGGTTCACCCCTCCACTTT. Encoded protein: CAISSGTGGSPLHF.